Listed below are T cell receptor beta chains from one sample, sequenced in a study of blood T cell repertoires in COVID-19. Measured with immunoSEQ multiplex PCR; TCRdb has only the in-frame clones, and not every one. The sample lists roughly 440,000 clones, about 91% occurring once. The specimen was peripheral blood. Receptors originate from a woman aged 50 to 65 with COVID-19, enrolled during active disease. The CDR3 runs from the conserved cysteine through the conserved F or W. Each record gives: clone size, D gene, V gene, J gene, CDR3 DNA, CDR3 protein. D genes are given only for firm matches. Size tells how often a clone was seen (once, few, many) or the class of an expanded clone, and some rows leave it out.

.	.	TRBV7-7	TRBJ2-1	TGTGCCAGCAGCTCAAACGCCGCGACAGCCAATGAGCAGTTCTTC	CASSSNAATANEQFF
.	.	TRBV5-6	TRBJ1-5	TGTGCCAGCAGCTTGCACCAGGGTCCCTCGTATAGCAATCAGCCCCAGCATTTT	CASSLHQGPSYSNQPQHF
.	.	TRBV7-9	TRBJ1-2	TGTGCCAGCAGCCCCGCACAGCCCAACCTTCGGGAATATGGCTACACCTTC	CASSPAQPNLREYGYTF
.	.	TRBV7-8	TRBJ1-5	TGTGCCAGCAGTGGCCCACTAGGACAGCCCCAGCATTTT	CASSGPLGQPQHF
.	TRBD1	TRBV12-5	TRBJ2-1	TGTGCTAGTGGATCCGGGACAGGGAACTACAATGAGCAGTTCTTC	CASGSGTGNYNEQFF
.	.	TRBV10-2	TRBJ1-1	TGCGCCAGCAGTGTACTCCTGAACACTGAAGCTTTCTTT	CASSVLLNTEAFF
.	TRBD1	TRBV7-9	TRBJ1-4	TGTGCCAGCAGCTCGACAGGGCCCAAGGGTAATGAAAAACTGTTTTTT	CASSSTGPKGNEKLFF
.	.	TRBV7-2	TRBJ2-3	TGTGCCAGCAGCCCGGGAAACACAGATACGCAGTATTTT	CASSPGNTDTQYF
.	TRBD1	TRBV30	TRBJ1-1	TGTGCCTGGAGTACTTGGTCAGGGGGTACTGAAGCTTTCTTT	CAWSTWSGGTEAFF
.	TRBD2	TRBV7-3	TRBJ2-3	TGTGCCAGCAGCTCCGGACTAGCGGGGGGCCAGCAGTATTTT	CASSSGLAGGQQYF
.	TRBD2	TRBV5-6	TRBJ2-1	TGTGCCAGCAGCTATTTGCTGACTAGCGGGGGCGATGAGCAGTTCTTC	CASSYLLTSGGDEQFF
.	.	TRBV2	TRBJ2-1	TGTGCCAGCAGTGAAGAGGCGGGGGCGAACAATGAGCAGTTCTTC	CASSEEAGANNEQFF
once	.	TRBV27	TRBJ1-1	TGTGCCGCTCTAGGGGGACGAGAAGCTTTCTTT	CAALGGREAFF
.	.	TRBV3-1/TRBV3-2	TRBJ1-2	TGTGCCAGCAGCCAATCCACCGGTTATGGCTACACCTTC	CASSQSTGYGYTF
.	TRBD2	TRBV7-3	TRBJ2-2	TGTGCCAGCAGCCCACAGGGACTAGCGGGCACCGGGGAGCTGTTTTTT	CASSPQGLAGTGELFF
.	.	TRBV14	TRBJ2-3	TGTGCCAGCAGCCAAGTGGGGACTAGCACAGATACGCAGTATTTT	CASSQVGTSTDTQYF
.	.	TRBV11-2	TRBJ1-2	TGTGCCAGCAGCCCATGGACAGATGGCAACTATGGCTACACCTTC	CASSPWTDGNYGYTF
.	.	TRBV6-6	TRBJ2-7	TGTGCCAGCAGTTACGACAGCTACGAGCAGTACTTC	CASSYDSYEQYF
.	.	TRBV5-5	TRBJ1-6	TGTGCCAGCAGCTTGAGGGGCCCAAATCCCCATTCACCCCTCCACTTT	CASSLRGPNPHSPLHF
.	TRBD2	TRBV5-1	TRBJ2-1	TGCGCCAGCAGCTCGGGACTAGCGGTGATGAGCTCCTACAATGAGCAGTTCTTC	CASSSGLAVMSSYNEQFF
once	.	TRBV5-5	TRBJ2-6	TGTGCCAGCAGCGAGCCCTCTGGGGCCAACGTCCTGACTTTC	CASSEPSGANVLTF
once	.	TRBV21-1	TRBJ2-7	TGTGCCAGCAGCGAACGTGACGGGTTCATCGCATCTAGCTGCTACGAGCAGTACTTC	CASSERDGFIASSCYEQYF
.	.	TRBV5-1	TRBJ1-3	TGCGCCAGCACCCTTTGCCGAGGCCCTCGCTCTGGAAACACCATATATTTT	CASTLCRGPRSGNTIYF
.	TRBD1	TRBV2	TRBJ2-1	TGTGCCAGCCTAGGACAGGGATATGAGCAGTTCTTC	CASLGQGYEQFF
.	TRBD1	TRBV6-5	TRBJ2-7	TGTGCCAGCAGGGCCGGGACAGGGGGCATCGACGAGCAGTACTTC	CASRAGTGGIDEQYF
.	TRBD1	TRBV12-3/TRBV12-4	TRBJ2-7	TGTGCCAGCAGGACAGGGGCTGGGCTCGAGCAGTACTTC	CASRTGAGLEQYF
.	.	TRBV28	TRBJ2-2	TGTGCCAGCAGTTTAGGACAGAACACCGGGGAGCTGTTTTTT	CASSLGQNTGELFF
.	.	TRBV6-6	TRBJ1-1	TGTGCCAGCAGTTACTATATTTCGGAGGAAGCTTTCTTT	CASSYYISEEAFF
.	.	TRBV19	TRBJ1-1	TGTGCCAGTAGTATAGTAGTGAACACTGAAGCTTTCTTT	CASSIVVNTEAFF
once	TRBD1	TRBV13	TRBJ1-1	TGTGCCAGCAGCTATGGGACAGGGGGCGCGATAACTTTCTTT	CASSYGTGGAITFF
.	.	TRBV6-1	TRBJ1-4	TGTGCCAGCAGTGAACTTAATGAAAAACTGTTTTTT	CASSELNEKLFF
.	.	TRBV18	TRBJ2-1	TGTGCCAGCTCACGGATCACAGGGTCCTACAATGAGCAGTTCTTC	CASSRITGSYNEQFF
.	.	TRBV15	TRBJ1-4	TGTGCCACCAGCAGAGATTTTGCCCCGGACATGGGTCTGTTTTTT	CATSRDFAPDMGLFF
.	TRBD2	TRBV5-1	TRBJ2-5	TGCGCCAGCAGCTTTTTAGCGGGGGGGCCGGAGACCCAGTACTTC	CASSFLAGGPETQYF
.	TRBD1	TRBV28	TRBJ2-6	TGTGCCAGCAGTCTGCCCTCGGGACAGGGGGCGCTTGGGGCCAACGTCCTGACTTTC	CASSLPSGQGALGANVLTF
.	TRBD2	TRBV11-2	TRBJ2-2	TGTGCCAGCACCTCGAGCGGGACCCCGAACACCGGGGAGCTGTTTTTT	CASTSSGTPNTGELFF